Given below is one TCR beta chain in context. The sample is drawn from a study of blood T cell repertoires in COVID-19. There are 16 residues in the CDR3. Germline CDR1 MGHRA, CDR2 YSYEKL. V shed 2 bases, J shed 3 bases, and the junction held 9 bases outside the gene matches. TCRdb's copy holds only in-frame clones and misses some; the assay was immunoSEQ multiplex PCR. The sample records approximately 49,000 clones, around nine tenths being singletons. The chain links TRBV4-1 to TRBJ1-1; TRBD1 agrees at 7 bases. The TCR originated in a man aged 45 to 65 with acute or convalescent COVID-19. The sequenced sample was peripheral blood. The CDR3 reads CASSQPVTGVDTEAFF. As DNA, the CDR3 is TGCGCCAGCAGCCAACCCGTTACAGGGGTGGACACTGAAGCTTTCTTT.